What follows is one T cell receptor beta chain and its context. Its antigen remains undetermined. Base qualities are missing; no much larger clone stands one base away. Samples from volunteer blood donors who had recovered from COVID-19 were contributed by a second Seattle source. The collaborating institutions used their own protocols to collect whole blood in K2EDTA tubes. For TCRbeta analysis, collaborators shipped samples as frozen whole blood, isolated PBMCs, or DNA extracted from either of those sample types. Taken from cysteine to phenylalanine, the CDR3 has 13 residues. CDR3 DNA only is kept here, 39 bases in frame from base 1. CDR1 and CDR2 were assigned from the germline V gene as MNHEY and SVGEGT. Cut back by 5 bases and 4 bases, the V and J ends lie 9 bases apart. This specimen comes from a study of blood T cell repertoires in COVID-19 (dated by TCRdb to the early 2020s). Turning to the overall study: Samples from collaborators originated in the United States, Italy and Spain and spanned both the acute and convalescent phases of COVID-19. The sample metadata nearly always contained a de-identified subject ID, COVID-19 status, age in years and sex. The dataset comprised deeply sampled blood TCRbeta repertoires from subjects exposed to, actively infected with, or recovered from COVID-19. Where available, HLA class I and class II types were obtained from metadata supplied by the sample provider rather than from assay-based typing. Samples came from the ongoing ImmuneRACE study (first 160 participants) plus 1,254 subjects from 6 global collaborators. The prospective study material was composed of cDNA or gDNA derived from T cells, B-cell-depleted T cells, or PBMCs. A freely available public database, intended as a resource for researchers studying the immune response to SARS-CoV-2, is where the repertoires were released.

General findings and caveats noted by the study authors: The quantity of clinical and demographic metadata differed by source and by participant and was supplied without curation.

TCRbeta CDR3 regions were amplified from genomic DNA using the immunoSEQ Assay, a bias-controlled multiplex PCR. Per the authors' processing: The number of nucleated cells in each sample was estimated by amplification of reference gene primers within the assay. To quantify the absolute abundance of each unique TCRbeta CDR3 rearrangement, sequence reads were collapsed and filtered. For each sample, productive Simpson clonality was calculated by taking the square root of Simpson's diversity index across productive rearrangements. Imported from immuneACCESS, the table was reduced by TCRdb to in-frame sequences with V and J called. These copies leave out some clones; in studies compared against another copy, an unresolved V gene accounts for under half, and the cause of the remainder is not known. V and J calls and clone size are copied from that table; D and trimming were computed from the DNA. The sample table holds 200,000 or so clones, of which roughly 82% were seen once. The ten largest account for over 2% of the sample.

What was sequenced was peripheral blood. The sequence joins TRBV6-2 or TRBV6-3 to TRBJ2-1, with the D gene not clear enough to name. The TCR originated in a man in his forties who had recovered from COVID-19. The nucleotides read TGTGCCAGCAGTGCGGCCGTATACAATGAGCAGTTCTTC. Translated, it reads CASSAAVYNEQFF.